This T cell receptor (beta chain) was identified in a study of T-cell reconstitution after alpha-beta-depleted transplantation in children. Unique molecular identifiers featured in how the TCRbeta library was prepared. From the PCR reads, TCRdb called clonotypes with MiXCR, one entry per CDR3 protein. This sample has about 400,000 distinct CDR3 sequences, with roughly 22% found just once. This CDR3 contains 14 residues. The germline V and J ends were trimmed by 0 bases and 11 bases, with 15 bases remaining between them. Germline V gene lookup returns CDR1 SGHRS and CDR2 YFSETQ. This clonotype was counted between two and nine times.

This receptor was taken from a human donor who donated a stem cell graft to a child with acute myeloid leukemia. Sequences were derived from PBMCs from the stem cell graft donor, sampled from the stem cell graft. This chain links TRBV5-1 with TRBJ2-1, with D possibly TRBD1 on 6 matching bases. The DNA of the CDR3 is TGCGCCAGCAGCTTGGACGGGACACCGACTAAGCAGTTCTTC. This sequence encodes CASSLDGTPTKQFF.